This T cell receptor beta chain derives from a study of shared clonotypes between healthy human individuals (dated by TCRdb to the early 2020s). Regarding the research as a whole: A couple of women and a few men aged 18 to 49 years were included in the cohort. The study deeply sequenced blood TCR repertoires of about 5 healthy adults to estimate repertoire size and the extent of clonotype sharing between individuals. For each donor, three plates each were used for CD4 naive and CD4 memory, two plates were used for CD8 naive, and one plate was used for CD8 memory. To increase sequencing depth and limit assay-specific biases, different laboratories used diverse techniques to prepare libraries and sequence TCR repertoires. Per donor, leukapheresis produced somewhere between about 0.9 and 9.5 billion PBMCs. Points the paper makes about the study in general: Incomplete sequencing was indicated by rarefaction of sorted-subset datasets, despite the large sequencing depth. Clonotypes shared by all four sorted-subset donors showed higher generation probabilities than non-shared clonotypes. Sampling was restricted to blood, and TCR repertoires in tissues likely differ from the TCR repertoires found in blood. Pairwise subsampling indicated that sequencing depth was expected to affect the degree of clonotype sharing among donors. Because the study included only a small number of donors, the genetic and exposure-history diversity represented was limited. Naive subsets generally had larger estimated clonotype richness than memory subsets did. Roughly 5% of naive CD4, 3% to 3.5% of naive CD8, 2.3% of memory CD4, and approximately 0.4% of memory CD8 clonotypes were shared across several donors.

CD8 naive samples consisted of CD45RO-negative cells that were positively selected for CCR7, yielding a CD45RA+CCR7+ population without TemRA cells. The donors were healthy, HIV-negative adults who had no recently reported acute infections or vaccinations. Only Caucasian adults living in Nashville, Tennessee, USA were represented among the donors. After blood collection by leukapheresis, PBMCs were isolated using Ficoll-Histopaque density gradient centrifugation and then cryopreserved in the vapor phase of liquid nitrogen. Analytical flow cytometry was used to check the purity and quantity of every magnetically sorted T cell population. Genomic DNA was isolated from every sorted fraction and measured by UV absorbance on a Nanodrop 2000c. TCR CDR3 regions were amplified from genomic DNA by multiplex PCR using the deep immunoSEQ assay. For each cell subset, the extracted genomic DNA was distributed evenly across all wells of several immunoSEQ 96-well plates, and each plate served as one replicate. For sorted subsets, about 210 ng of genomic DNA, equivalent to tens of thousands of T cell genomes, went into each replicate PCR. The purified libraries were quantified using a Qubit 3.0 fluorometer, sized with a Bioanalyzer 2100, and then quantified again using the KAPA Library Quantification kit. Each immunoSEQ 96-well plate was sequenced on its own single-read 150-cycle Illumina NextSeq 550 flow cell. The original methods were these. The immunoSEQ output contained only junctional sequences without quality scores, so filtering could not match that applied to full-length reads. To assign V/J genes and CDR3, sequences were annotated against IMGT germline references using PyIR, a Python wrapper for IgBLAST v1.9. Any read was removed if the V/J assignment was weak (E-value above 1e-6), the CDR3 was missing, or the read contained stop codons, out-of-frame junctions, or ambiguous translated residues. V3J clonotypes were defined as sequences sharing an identical inferred V gene, J gene, and CDR3 amino acid sequence. Percentage overlap between repertoires was computed as shared unique clonotypes divided by the size of the smaller repertoire. Three approaches were used to assess repertoire richness: RTK rarefaction, the Chao1 estimator, and Recon v2.1 estimates of unobserved clonotypes. OLGA was used to compute generation probabilities for all TCRbeta clonotypes that the gDNA method yielded from a handful of donors. As stored in TCRdb, this immuneACCESS dataset retains in-frame rearrangements with V and J assigned. A fraction of the clones does not appear; measured against another copy, unresolved V genes explain less than half of the discrepancy, and the remainder lacks a known reason. That table furnishes V, J and clone size, whereas the DNA furnished D and trimming. The sample table holds around 2,000,000 clones, of which approximately 94% were seen once. In total, the top ten clones hold around 1% of the sample.

About this clone itself: Its antigen has not been determined. No quality values exist for individual bases; no much larger clone is one base distant.

This receptor was obtained from a man younger than 30 in good health. Specimen: naive CD8+ T cells sorted from blood. The sample's cell subset or site label, in plain terms: CD45RA+CCR7+.

The nucleotides read TGTGCTAGTGGTTTGGACGCAGGGGGCAATTCACCCCTCCACTTT. Its coded protein is CASGLDAGGNSPLHF. The V gene is TRBV12-5 and the J gene is TRBJ1-6; a stretch of 8 junction bases matches TRBD1. CDR1 and CDR2 are drawn from the germline V gene: LGHNT, FRNRAP. From its cysteine to its phenylalanine, the CDR3 spans 15 amino acids. The DNA shown is the 45-base CDR3, in frame from base 1. V has 1 base trimmed and J has 7 bases trimmed; junction bases matching no gene number 3.